This TCR beta chain came from a study of early T cells in non-severe SARS-CoV-2 infection. This clonotype was observed at least ten times. Germline lookup yields CDR1 SQVTM and CDR2 ANQGSEA. The CDR3 length is 15 residues. The trim removed 7 bases at V and 8 bases at J, leaving 11 bases unmatched. Individually, cDNA molecules had unique molecular identifiers attached to them. TCRdb called the 5' RACE reads again in MiXCR, with one record for every CDR3 protein. The sample includes approximately 35,000 distinct CDR3 sequences, over 4.5% of them seen just once. The sample comprised whole blood. This TCR was sampled from an adult who was a healthcare worker with PCR-confirmed SARS-CoV-2 infection or an uninfected control (not recorded which). The chain recombines TRBV29-1 with TRBJ1-4; 12 nucleotides align to TRBD1. Here the CDR3 DNA reads TGCAGCGCCGTCCCGGGACAGGGGGCAAGGGAAAAACTGTTTTTT. Its protein product is CSAVPGQGAREKLFF.